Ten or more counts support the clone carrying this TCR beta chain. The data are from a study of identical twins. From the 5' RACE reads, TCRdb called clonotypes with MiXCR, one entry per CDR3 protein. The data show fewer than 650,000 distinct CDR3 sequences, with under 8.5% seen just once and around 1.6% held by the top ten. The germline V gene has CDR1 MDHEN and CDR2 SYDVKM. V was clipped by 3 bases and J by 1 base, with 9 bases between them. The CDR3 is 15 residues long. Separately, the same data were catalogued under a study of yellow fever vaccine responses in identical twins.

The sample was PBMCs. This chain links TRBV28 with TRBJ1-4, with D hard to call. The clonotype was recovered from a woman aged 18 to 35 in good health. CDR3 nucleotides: TGTGCCAGCAGTTTTCTCCGGGGAACTAATGAAAAACTGTTTTTT. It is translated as CASSFLRGTNEKLFF.